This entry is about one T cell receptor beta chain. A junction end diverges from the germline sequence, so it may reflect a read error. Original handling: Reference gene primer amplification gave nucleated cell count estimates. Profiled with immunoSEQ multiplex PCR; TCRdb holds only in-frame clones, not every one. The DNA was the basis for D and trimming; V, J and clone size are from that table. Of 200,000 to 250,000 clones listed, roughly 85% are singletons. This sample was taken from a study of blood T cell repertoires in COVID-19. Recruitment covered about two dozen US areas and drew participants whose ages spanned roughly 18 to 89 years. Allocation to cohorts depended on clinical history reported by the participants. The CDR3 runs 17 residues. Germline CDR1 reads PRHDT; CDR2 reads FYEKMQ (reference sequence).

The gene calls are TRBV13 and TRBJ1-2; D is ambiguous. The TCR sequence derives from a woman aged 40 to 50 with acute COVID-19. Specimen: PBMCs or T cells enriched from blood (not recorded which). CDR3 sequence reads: CASSSRGPEAANDGYTF. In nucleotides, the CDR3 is TGTGCCAGCAGCTCCCGGGGTCCCGAAGCCGCTAACGATGGCTACACCTTC.